The 3 T cell receptor beta chains in this list originate from one sample, sequenced in a study of response to subunit inactivated influenza vaccine. Using its own MiXCR run on the RT-PCR reads, TCRdb lists one record per CDR3 protein. This sample has approximately 680,000 distinct CDR3 sequences; less than 20% occur once, and the top ten carry around a tenth. The sample in question was PBMCs from blood, obtained 11 to 12 days after vaccination. These receptor sequences come from a man aged 45-60 years who received an inactivated influenza vaccine.

This clonotype came up once. This rearrangement joins TRBV6-1 to TRBJ2-3, with unresolved D. Trimming removed 8 bases from V and 0 bases from J, with 12 bases in between. Germline CDR1 and CDR2: MNHNS and SASEGT. The CDR3 is made up of 14 amino acids. The CDR3 protein is CASSRAQSTDTQYF. The CDR3 bases are TGTGCCAGCTCTCGGGCCCAAAGCACAGATACGCAGTATTTT.

The genes are TRBV6-2 or TRBV6-3 and TRBJ1-4; weak D call: TRBD1 (6 bases). Deletions cut 6 bases from V and 8 bases from J, with 19 bases between. The CDR3 consists of 15 residues. Per the germline V gene, CDR1 is MNHEY and CDR2 is SVGEGT. In nucleotides, the CDR3 is TGTGCCAGCAGCCACGAGGCGGGGGGCCGGGAAAAACTGTTTTTT. Translation: CASSHEAGGREKLFF.

This clonotype was counted only a few times. The rearrangement joins TRBV5-1 to TRBJ1-5, with 7 bases aligning to TRBD1. Germline lookup yields CDR1 SGHRS and CDR2 YFSETQ. The V and J ends lost 0 bases and 4 bases, in that order; junction bases with no gene match: 7. This CDR3 is 16 amino acids long. In DNA form, the CDR3 reads TGCGCCAGCAGCTTGGGGGCAGGGGGTGCTAATCAGCCCCAGCATTTT. Translating it yields CASSLGAGGANQPQHF.